A single TCR beta chain is shown here with its context. Antigen specificity is unknown. This sample is drawn from a study of CD8 T cells in ankylosing spondylitis. Whole-study findings and limits: Reportedly, disease-linked clones are significantly enriched in ankylosing spondylitis patients' matched synovial fluid. Reactive arthritis synovial fluid and blood previously showed some of these motif variants. Blood from ankylosing spondylitis patients appeared to carry a characteristic eight-variant TCR beta motif.

Germline-derived CDR1 and CDR2 are MNHEY and SVGAGI. Trimming at V came to 4 bases and at J to 5 bases, leaving 6 bases not matched to a gene. CDR3 length: 14 residues. Each CDR3 protein is one row after TCRdb ran MiXCR on the 5' RACE reads. This sample has roughly 200,000 distinct CDR3 sequences; 20% to 30% occur once, and the top ten carry about 6.2%. The chain links TRBV6-5 to TRBJ2-3; 7 nucleotides agree with TRBD2. Sequences were obtained from blood, either unsorted or a sorted T cell fraction (not recorded which). This receptor was obtained from a male donor with ankylosing spondylitis or in good health (not recorded which). The DNA of the CDR3 is TGTGCCAGCAGTTCCTCCTGGGAGGGAGATACGCAGTATTTT. Protein product: CASSSSWEGDTQYF.